This T cell receptor beta chain was identified during a study of blood T cell repertoires in COVID-19 (dated by TCRdb to 2018 to 2021). A note on the overall study: The collaborator samples originated in the United States, Italy and Spain and spanned the acute and convalescent phases of COVID-19. Where HLA class I and class II types were available, the types were taken from metadata supplied by the sample provider, not from assay-based typing. Nearly every sample came with metadata listing a de-identified subject ID, COVID-19 status, age in years and sex. The dataset comprised deeply sampled blood TCRbeta repertoires from subjects exposed to, actively infected with, or recovered from COVID-19. The material from the prospective study consisted of cDNA or gDNA derived from T cells, B-cell-depleted T cells, or PBMCs. Samples were obtained from the ongoing ImmuneRACE study (first 160 participants) and from 1,254 subjects provided by 6 global collaborators. The repertoires were made available in a free public database intended to serve as a resource for research on the immune response to SARS-CoV-2. General study outcomes and caveats: The amount of clinical and demographic metadata varied by source and participant and was provided uncurated.

TCRbeta CDR3 regions were amplified from genomic DNA using the immunoSEQ Assay, a bias-controlled multiplex PCR. Regarding the original processing steps: Within the assay, amplification of reference gene primers was used to estimate how many nucleated cells each sample contained. Sequence reads were collapsed and filtered to measure the absolute abundance of every unique TCRbeta CDR3 rearrangement. For each sample, productive Simpson clonality was calculated by taking the square root of Simpson's diversity index across productive rearrangements. In TCRdb, the immuneACCESS table is reduced to in-frame sequences with V and J assigned. These tables do not hold every clone; where another copy was compared, an unresolved V gene accounts for under half, and the others remain unexplained. That table gives V, J and clone size, and the DNA gave D and trimming. This sample is represented by about 180,000 clones; roughly 87% of them were singletons. The top ten constitute less than 10% of the sample.

At one collaborating source in Seattle, patients were enrolled during active infection and were followed longitudinally through the course of disease. Whole blood was collected in K2EDTA tubes by collaborating institutions according to the institutions' own protocols. Collaborator samples were shipped for TCRbeta analysis as frozen whole blood, isolated PBMCs, or DNA extracted from either sample type. Measured from the cysteine to the phenylalanine, the CDR3 is 12 residues long. Of the read, only the CDR3 DNA is kept; its 36 bases are in frame from base 1. CDR1 and CDR2 (MNHEY, SVGAGI) derive from the germline V gene. V and J lose 8 bases and 5 bases, and a span of 12 bases separates them. As for this clone: The clone's antigen remains unknown. No per-base quality is available; no much larger clone lies one base away.

The sequence is built from TRBV6-5 and TRBJ2-5, with TRBD1 as a weak D call on 5 bases. The sequence was collected from a woman aged 65 to 85 with COVID-19, enrolled during active disease. Input material: peripheral blood. The DNA sequence is as follows: TGTGCCAGCGAACAGGTGGATGAGACCCAGTACTTC. It specifies CASEQVDETQYF.